These 28 T cell receptor beta chains originate from one sample sequenced in a study of spatial heterogeneity in lung cancer (dated 2019 in TCRdb). The library was produced with 5' RACE. This sample was sequenced with a NextSeq 500. TCRdb cleaned the public reads at Q25 with fastp, built clones with MiXCR and kept in-frame beta chains. Under each unique CDR3 protein, matching rows form one entry showing the most common genes and DNA. The sample data list 30,000 to 40,000 distinct CDR3 sequences, and 5.2% of these were observed just once. Of the sample, just over 25% is held by the ten largest clones. What the time point label conveys for this sample: sample taken at primary tumor resection. For TCR sequencing, whole RNA was extracted from tumor and nontumor lung tissue, or from cryopreserved PBMC samples, and no cell sorting was done. The sequences come from PBMCs, collected at surgery. All receptors derive from a female donor with early-stage non-small cell lung cancer.

This clonotype was detected a few times. The chain links TRBV3-1 to TRBJ1-3; D not certain. This CDR3 is 13 amino acids long. Germline V gene lookup returns CDR1 LGHDT and CDR2 YNNKEL (reference sequence). Between the trimmed V and J ends, which lost 4 bases and 0 bases, there was a span of 4 bases. The CDR3 coding sequence is TGTGCCAGCAGCCCGGTCTCTGGAAACACCATATATTTT. Its translation: CASSPVSGNTIYF. The full variable domain, with the rest looked up from reference TRBV3-1 and TRBJ1-3, is DTAVSQTPKYLVTQMGNDKSIKCEQNLGHDTMYWYKQDSKKFLKIMFSYNNKELIINETVPNRFSPKSPDKAHLNLHINSLELGDSAVYFCASSPVSGNTIYFGEGSWLTVV.

This clonotype was counted ten times or more. The chain uses TRBV4-3 and TRBJ2-3; tentatively, D is TRBD2 (5 bases). The germline gives CDR1 LGHNA, CDR2 YSLEER. The V end lost 3 bases, the J end lost 2 bases, and 18 bases lay between the germline ends. The CDR3 runs to 17 residues. For the CDR3, the DNA is TGCGCCAGCAGCCAGGACCCTTACGGCGGACTCACAGATACGCAGTATTTT. Its protein is CASSQDPYGGLTDTQYF.

This clonotype was seen repeatedly, ten times or more. The chain links TRBV18 to TRBJ2-2; D call uncertain. Trimming shortened V by 2 bases and J by 4 bases, and 11 bases separated the two germline ends. Germline lookup yields CDR1 KGHSH and CDR2 LQKENI. The CDR3 length is 15 residues. The CDR3 sequence: CASSPGQPPTGELFF. The CDR3 coding sequence is TGTGCCAGCTCACCAGGGCAGCCACCCACCGGGGAGCTGTTTTTT.

This clonotype was recorded many times. The CDR3 coding sequence is TGTGCCAGCAGTTACTCCTCCGACGGGACATTTGAAAAACTGTTTTTT. It encodes CASSYSSDGTFEKLFF. The genes are TRBV6-2 or TRBV6-3 and TRBJ1-4, with D perhaps TRBD1 (6 bases). The CDR3 is made up of 16 amino acids. Germline CDR1 reads MNHEY; CDR2 reads SVGEGT. V lost 0 bases, J lost 7 bases, and 15 bases lay in between.

This clonotype was detected only a few times. A much larger clone is a single base away; this may be a read error. This sequence joins TRBV7-2 and TRBJ2-3, with D perhaps matching TRBD2 (6 bases). The germline V gene encodes CDR1 SGHTA and CDR2 FQGNSA. The CDR3 contains 15 residues. For the CDR3, the DNA is TGTGCCAGCAGCGAGGGTAGCGGCCGCACAGATACGCGGTATTTT. Its protein product is CASSEGSGRTDTRYF.

In this sample, this clonotype turned up many times. This chain links TRBV29-1 with TRBJ2-2, with D tentatively TRBD1 (5 bases). V was trimmed by 1 base and J by 4 bases, leaving 10 bases between them. Germline V lookup: CDR1 SQVTM, CDR2 ANQGSEA. The CDR3 loop spans 14 amino acids. The CDR3 sequence: CSVEVQGITGELFF. The CDR3 DNA is TGCAGCGTTGAAGTGCAGGGAATCACCGGGGAGCTGTTTTTT.

This clonotype was counted a few times. V gene TRBV7-2 combines with J gene TRBJ1-2, with a possible D match to TRBD1 (5 bases). Trimming stripped 2 bases from V and 6 bases from J, with 13 bases between. The CDR3 is 14 amino acids. Looked up from germline, CDR1 is SGHTA and CDR2 is FQGNSA. Here the CDR3 reads CASSLRAAGHGYTF. DNA of the CDR3: TGTGCCAGCAGCTTACGGGCGGCAGGGCATGGCTACACCTTC.

This clonotype was picked up many times. The genes are TRBV20-1 and TRBJ2-7; weak D call: TRBD2 (6 bases). CDR1 DFQATT and CDR2 SNEGSKA come from the germline V gene (reference sequence). V gave up 2 bases and J gave up 5 bases, with 19 bases separating them. CDR3 length: 15 amino acids. The CDR3 spells CSARRRGEDYNEQYF. The CDR3 DNA reads TGCAGTGCTAGACGGCGCGGGGAGGATTATAACGAGCAGTACTTC.

The table lists this clonotype with many counts. The chain couples TRBV6-4 to TRBJ2-7; no reliable D call. Germline lookup yields CDR1 MRHNA and CDR2 SNTAGT. Trimming took off 7 bases at V and 2 bases at J, with 12 bases between the two ends. The CDR3 contains 13 residues. The CDR3 protein is CASTRTVTYEQYF. CDR3 coding DNA: TGTGCCAGCACCCGGACGGTGACCTACGAGCAGTACTTC.

This clonotype was counted many times. The chain recombines TRBV5-1 with TRBJ2-5; D is uncertain. Looked up from germline, CDR1 is SGHRS and CDR2 is YFSETQ. The CDR3 is 12 amino acids. The germline V and J ends were trimmed by 1 base and 4 bases, with 5 bases remaining between them. CDR3 sequence (DNA): TGCGCCAGCAGCTTGTACCGAGAGACCCAGTACTTC. Its translation is CASSLYRETQYF.

The rearrangement joins TRBV30 to TRBJ1-5; D possibly corresponds to TRBD1 (6 bases). The CDR3 contains 16 residues. Trimming removed 3 bases from V and 2 bases from J, with 17 bases in between. Germline assignment: CDR1 GTSNPN and CDR2 SVGIG (reference sequence). The CDR3 is CAWRSGEQGGNQPQHF. The CDR3 region has the DNA TGTGCCTGGAGATCCGGGGAACAGGGCGGCAATCAGCCCCAGCATTTT.

This clonotype was observed at least ten times. The chain joins TRBV10-3 to TRBJ2-7; D assignment may be TRBD1 or TRBD2 (6 bases each). CDR1 is ENHRY and CDR2 is SYGVKD in the germline V gene. Deletions cut 0 bases from V and 2 bases from J, with 11 bases between. The CDR3 extends over 15 amino acids. Here the CDR3 DNA reads TGTGCCATCAGTGAGTCGATGGGGGGCCCCTACGAGCAGTACTTC. Its protein product is CAISESMGGPYEQYF.

This clonotype was seen repeatedly, ten times or more. The V and J genes are TRBV29-1 and TRBJ2-5, with 7 bases matching TRBD1. CDR1 and CDR2 (germline): SQVTM, ANQGSEA. The junction had 7 bases not matched to a gene; V was cut back by 8 bases and J by 1 base. The CDR3 covers 13 residues. The CDR3 is CSTNRGSQETQYF. CDR3 nucleotides: TGCAGCACGAACAGGGGTTCCCAAGAGACCCAGTACTTC.

The chain carries TRBV10-2 and TRBJ1-2, with 10 bases that match TRBD1. The CDR3 covers 15 residues. The germline V gene encodes CDR1 WSHSY and CDR2 SAAADI. J gave up 8 bases and V 6 bases, and 12 bases lay outside the gene matches. The CDR3 nucleotides are TGCGCCAGCAGCATAACACGCGGGACAGGGGACGGCTACACCTTC. Translated: CASSITRGTGDGYTF.

This clonotype occurred many times. V is TRBV4-3 and J is TRBJ2-7; 10 nucleotides align to TRBD1. Germline V gene sequence: CDR1 LGHNA, CDR2 YSLEER. This CDR3 has 15 amino acids. The junction had 3 bases not matched to a gene; V was cut back by 1 base and J by 3 bases. The CDR3 is CASSQAGTGDYEQYF. DNA of the CDR3: TGCGCCAGCAGCCAAGCCGGGACAGGGGACTACGAGCAGTACTTC.

At least ten counts were recorded for this clonotype. This chain links TRBV4-1 with TRBJ1-1; D remains ambiguous. V was clipped by 5 bases and J by 5 bases, with 9 bases between them. The germline V gene has CDR1 MGHRA and CDR2 YSYEKL. This CDR3 is built from 12 residues. The CDR3, as DNA: TGCGCCAGCAGCTCCGGAGGAACTGAAGCTTTCTTT. This translates into CASSSGGTEAFF.

This clonotype was recorded many times. V and J are TRBV6-2 or TRBV6-3 and TRBJ2-2, with 7 bases aligning to TRBD1. This CDR3 contains 15 residues. Trimming took 4 bases from V and 3 from J; bases not matched to a gene: 5. The V gene's germline CDR1 is MNHEY and CDR2 SVGEGT. The CDR3 nucleotides are TGTGCCAGCAGTTCCCGACAGGGCTACACCGGGGAGCTGTTTTTT. The encoded protein is CASSSRQGYTGELFF.

This clonotype was seen at least ten times. V and J are TRBV4-1 and TRBJ1-6, with D maybe TRBD1 (5 bases). This CDR3 is built from 16 residues. The germline CDR1 and CDR2 sequences are MGHRA and YSYEKL. Between the trimmed V and J ends, which lost 1 base and 7 bases, there was a span of 14 bases. As DNA, the CDR3 is TGCGCCAGCAGCCAAGTCCCTGGACAAAGCAATTCACCCCTCCACTTT. Residues: CASSQVPGQSNSPLHF.

This clonotype was recorded at least ten times. The V gene is TRBV4-3, the J gene TRBJ2-7; unclear D gene. Looked up from germline, CDR1 is LGHNA and CDR2 is YSLEER. This CDR3 is 14 amino acids long. Trimming pared 0 bases from V and 0 bases from J, leaving 6 bases between. CDR3: CASSQEPGSYEQYF. Here the CDR3 DNA reads TGCGCCAGCAGCCAAGAACCCGGCTCCTACGAGCAGTACTTC.

There are many counts of this clonotype. V is TRBV12-3 or TRBV12-4 and J is TRBJ2-4, with D possibly TRBD1 on 5 matching bases. The V end was cut by 8 bases, the J end by 4 bases, with 9 bases between. This CDR3 region has 12 residues. CDR3 sequence reads: CASAQGKNIQYF. The DNA for the CDR3 is TGTGCCAGCGCGCAGGGAAAAAACATTCAGTACTTC.

This clonotype has at least ten counts. V gene TRBV28 combines with J gene TRBJ1-5; D might be TRBD1 (5 bases). Trimming left V 4 bases short and J 1 base short, with 8 bases between. The CDR3 loop spans 14 amino acids. Per the germline V gene, CDR1 is MDHEN and CDR2 is SYDVKM. CDR3 nucleotides: TGTGCCAGCAGTTGGTCAGGGAGCAATCAGCCCCAGCATTTT. Its protein product is CASSWSGSNQPQHF.

This clonotype was picked up many times. In DNA, the CDR3 is TGTGCCAGCAGCCAGTGGGACAGGGGAAGCGAAAAACTGTTTTTT. This sequence encodes CASSQWDRGSEKLFF. V and J are TRBV3-1 and TRBJ1-4; 10 nucleotides agree with TRBD1. The J segment lost 8 bases and the V segment lost 3 bases, leaving 6 bases of the junction unmatched. Per germline, CDR1 LGHDT and CDR2 YNNKEL (reference sequence). The CDR3 is made up of 15 amino acids.

This clonotype was seen a handful of times. This rearrangement joins TRBV7-2 to TRBJ1-5, with a possible D match to TRBD1 (5 bases). The germline CDR1 and CDR2 sequences are SGHTA and FQGNSA. V lost 6 bases, J lost 2 bases, and 17 bases lay in between. The CDR3 sequence is 16 residues long. The CDR3, as DNA: TGTGCCAGCAGTCTTAGCGGGACGGTGGGCAATCAGCCCCAGCATTTT. This sequence encodes CASSLSGTVGNQPQHF.

CDR3 in amino acids: CASSLEGQDSAGELFF. CDR3 coding DNA: TGTGCCAGCAGCTTAGAGGGGCAAGATTCGGCCGGGGAGCTGTTTTTT. The chain employs TRBV7-6 and TRBJ2-2; maybe TRBD1 (5 bases). CDR3 size: 16 residues. Germline V gene data show CDR1 as SGHVS and CDR2 as FNYEAQ. The germline V and J ends were trimmed by 1 base and 6 bases, with 15 bases remaining between them.

V gene TRBV6-6 combines with J gene TRBJ1-4; D is possibly TRBD1 (5 bases). CDR3 length equals 16 residues. Trimming removed 6 bases from V and 0 bases from J, with 14 bases in between. Germline assignment: CDR1 MNHNY and CDR2 SVGAGI (reference sequence). Here the CDR3 DNA reads TGTGCCAGCAGCCGCTGGGGGGTTACAACTAATGAAAAACTGTTTTTT. This sequence encodes CASSRWGVTTNEKLFF.

The V and J genes are TRBV18 and TRBJ1-3; D might be TRBD1 (6 bases). Germline-derived CDR1 and CDR2 are KGHSH and LQKENI. The CDR3 is 19 residues long. The V and J ends lost 5 bases and 0 bases respectively, with 23 bases between them. The CDR3 coding sequence is TGTGCCAGCTCATATCCCGGCACAGGGCCTAACCACTCTGGAAACACCATATATTTT. Protein: CASSYPGTGPNHSGNTIYF.

This clonotype was detected ten times or more. This sequence joins TRBV5-1 and TRBJ2-7; 10 bases are a match to TRBD1. The CDR3 is 15 residues long. Germline values: CDR1 SGHRS, CDR2 YFSETQ. V trimming: 4 bases; J trimming: 1 base; junction bases outside the gene matches: 5. CDR3 loop: CASSVGQGMSYEQYF. CDR3 nucleotides: TGCGCCAGCAGCGTGGGACAGGGGATGTCCTACGAGCAGTACTTC.

This clonotype was picked up many times. The V gene is TRBV6-2 or TRBV6-3, the J gene TRBJ2-2; TRBD1 matches at 8 bases. The CDR3 runs to 14 residues. Germline V CDR1 and CDR2: MNHEY, SVGEGT. With V trimmed by 6 bases and J by 5 bases, 5 bases remained unmatched. The CDR3 region is CASRGQGQTGELFF. In DNA, the CDR3 is TGTGCCAGCAGAGGACAGGGTCAAACCGGGGAGCTGTTTTTT.